This T cell receptor (beta chain) was identified in a study of beta chain features in type 1 diabetes. Regarding this clone: Antigen specificity is unknown.

Germline V gene data show CDR1 as SGHTA and CDR2 as FQGNSA. Trimming removed 3 bases from V and 5 bases from J, with 11 bases in between. The CDR3 consists of 14 residues. Notes on the study in general: The study notes PCR might favor shorter templates equally in patients and controls.

The isolated RNA, all of it, was reverse transcribed, so expressed TCRB transcripts were what got sequenced. Profiled with immunoSEQ multiplex PCR; TCRdb holds only in-frame clones, not every one. This sample has about 150,000 clones, with about 10% found just once. This clonotype originated in a man aged 18 to 30 in good health. Input material: central memory CD4+ T cells from blood. The V and J genes are TRBV7-2 and TRBJ2-1, with a weak D call TRBD2 (6 bases). Here the CDR3 DNA reads TGTGCCAGCAGCTTTGGAGGGAGTAACAATGAGCAGTTCTTC. Residues: CASSFGGSNNEQFF.